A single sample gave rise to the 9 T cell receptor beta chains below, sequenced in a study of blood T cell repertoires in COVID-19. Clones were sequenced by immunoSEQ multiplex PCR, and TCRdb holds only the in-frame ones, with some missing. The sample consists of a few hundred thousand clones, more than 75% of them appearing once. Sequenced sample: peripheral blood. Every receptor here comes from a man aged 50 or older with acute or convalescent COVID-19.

This CDR3 reads CASSPPQLNYGYTF. The CDR3 DNA follows: TGCGCCAGCAGCCCCCCGCAACTAAACTATGGCTACACCTTC. J is TRBJ1-2 and V is TRBV5-1; no clear D. The CDR3 covers 14 residues. Trimming removed 4 bases at V and 2 bases at J, with 12 bases between. CDR1 is SGHRS, CDR2 YFSETQ, per germline.

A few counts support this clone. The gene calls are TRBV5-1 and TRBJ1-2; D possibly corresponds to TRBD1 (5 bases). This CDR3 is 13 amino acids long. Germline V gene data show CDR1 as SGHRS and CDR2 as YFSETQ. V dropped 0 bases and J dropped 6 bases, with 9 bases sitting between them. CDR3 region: CASSLVQGDGYTF. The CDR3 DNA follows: TGCGCCAGCAGCTTGGTTCAGGGTGATGGCTACACCTTC. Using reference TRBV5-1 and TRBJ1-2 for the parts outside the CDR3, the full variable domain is KAGVTQTPRYLIKTRGQQVTLSCSPISGHRSVSWYQQTPGQGLQFLFEYFSETQRNKGNFPGRFSGRQFSNSRSEMNVSTLELGDSALYLCASSLVQGDGYTFGSGTRLTVV.

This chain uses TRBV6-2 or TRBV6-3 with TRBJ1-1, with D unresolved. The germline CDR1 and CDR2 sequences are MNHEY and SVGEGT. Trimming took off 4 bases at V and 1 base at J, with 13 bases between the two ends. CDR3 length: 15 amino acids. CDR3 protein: CASSSGGLPNTEAFF. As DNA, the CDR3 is TGTGCCAGCAGTTCGGGCGGGCTACCGAACACTGAAGCTTTCTTT.

CDR3 coding DNA: TGCGCCAGCAGTGAGCAGGGGTACACTGAAGCTTTCTTT. It translates to CASSEQGYTEAFF. This chain links TRBV10-2 with TRBJ1-1; the D gene is possibly TRBD1 (6 bases). There are 13 residues in the CDR3. V gave up 2 bases and J gave up 3 bases, with 7 bases separating them. Germline CDR1 is WSHSY and CDR2 is SAAADI.

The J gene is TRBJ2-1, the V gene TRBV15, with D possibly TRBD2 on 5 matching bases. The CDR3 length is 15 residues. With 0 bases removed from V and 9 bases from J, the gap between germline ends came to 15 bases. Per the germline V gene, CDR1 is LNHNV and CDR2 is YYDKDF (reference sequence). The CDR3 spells CATSRDPLLGSEQFF. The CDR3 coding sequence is TGTGCCACCAGCAGAGATCCCCTCCTGGGGAGTGAGCAGTTCTTC.

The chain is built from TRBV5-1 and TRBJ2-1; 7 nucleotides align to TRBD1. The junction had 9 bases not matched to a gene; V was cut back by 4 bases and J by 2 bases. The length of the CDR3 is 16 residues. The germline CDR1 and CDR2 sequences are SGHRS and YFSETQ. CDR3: CASSVQGSTTYNEQFF. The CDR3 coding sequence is TGCGCCAGCAGCGTACAGGGGAGCACCACCTACAATGAGCAGTTCTTC.

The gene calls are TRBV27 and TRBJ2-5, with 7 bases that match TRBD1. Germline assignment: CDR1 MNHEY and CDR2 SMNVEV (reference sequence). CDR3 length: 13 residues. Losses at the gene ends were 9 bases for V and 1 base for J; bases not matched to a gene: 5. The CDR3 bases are TGTGCCAGTAGACAGGGTCCCCAAGAGACCCAGTACTTC. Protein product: CASRQGPQETQYF.

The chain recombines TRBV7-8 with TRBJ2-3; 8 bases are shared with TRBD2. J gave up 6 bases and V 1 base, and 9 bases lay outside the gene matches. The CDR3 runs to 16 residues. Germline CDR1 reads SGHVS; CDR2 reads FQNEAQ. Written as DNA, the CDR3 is TGTGCCAGCAGCTTAGGTCTAGCGGGCCCGGCGGATACGCAGTATTTT. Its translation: CASSLGLAGPADTQYF.

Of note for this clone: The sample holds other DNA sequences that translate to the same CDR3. CDR3 sequence (DNA): TGCGCCAGCAGCTTGGGACAGAGCTATGGCTACACCTTC. Translated: CASSLGQSYGYTF. The genes are TRBV5-1 and TRBJ1-2; weak D call: TRBD1 (5 bases). V lost 0 bases to trimming and J lost 4 bases, with 7 bases between them. The V gene's germline CDR1 is SGHRS and CDR2 YFSETQ. The CDR3 is 13 residues long.